What follows are 8 T cell receptor beta chains derived from one specimen sequenced in a study of T-cell memory formation after mild COVID-19. Using its own MiXCR run on the 5' RACE reads, TCRdb lists one record per CDR3 protein. The repertoire includes about 350,000 distinct CDR3 sequences, roughly an eighth of them detected once, and about a fifth sits in the top ten. Source material: PBMCs or a T cell subset sorted from them (not recorded which). The receptors shown here come from a man younger than 30 who had mild COVID-19 (a few samples of this study predate the infection). Cell type and time point are not known.

The gene calls are TRBV4-2 and TRBJ1-2; TRBD1 aligns across 10 bases. J lost 3 bases, V lost 0 bases, and 4 bases had no gene match. From germline, CDR1 is LGHNA and CDR2 YNFKEQ. The CDR3 runs to 16 residues. This chain's CDR3 is CASSQDDRGRHYGYTF. The DNA for the CDR3 is TGTGCCAGCAGCCAAGATGACAGGGGGCGTCACTATGGCTACACCTTC.

This clonotype was recorded at least ten times. The genes are TRBV5-1 and TRBJ2-3, with TRBD1 identical over 9 bases. The CDR3 runs to 16 residues. Germline CDR1 and CDR2: SGHRS and YFSETQ. The ends lost 0 bases at V and 6 bases at J; junction bases unmatched: 8. CDR3 region: CASSLEPTGGSDTQYF. As DNA, the CDR3 is TGCGCCAGCAGCTTGGAACCTACAGGGGGCAGTGATACGCAGTATTTT.

Concerning this clonotype: At one of its ends the junction is not consistent with the germline gene, which may arise from a read error. The J gene is TRBJ1-6, the V gene TRBV7-2, with D unresolved. This CDR3 is 12 amino acids long. The V gene's germline CDR1 is SGHTA and CDR2 FQGNSA. The CDR3 coding sequence is TGTGCCAGCAGCCCTTATAATTCACTCCTCCACTTT. This encodes CASSPYNSLLHF. The full variable domain, its missing parts supplied by reference TRBV7-2 and TRBJ1-6, is GAGVSQSPSNKVTEKGKDVELRCDPISGHTALYWYRQSLGQGLEFLIYFQGNSAPDKSGLPSDRFSAERTGGSVSTLTIQRTQQEDSAVYLCASSPYNSLLHFGNGTRLTVT.

This clonotype was seen a few times. V and J are TRBV4-2 and TRBJ1-1; D remains unclear. The CDR3 has 14 amino acids. V lost 4 bases, J lost 2 bases, and 11 bases lay in between. Germline assignment: CDR1 LGHNA and CDR2 YNFKEQ. Here the CDR3 reads CASSPSTDNTEAFF. CDR3 nucleotide sequence: TGTGCCAGCAGCCCTTCGACGGATAACACTGAAGCTTTCTTT.

This clonotype was counted between two and nine times. The chain links TRBV7-2 to TRBJ2-3; no clear D gene. CDR1 is SGHTA, CDR2 FQGNSA, per germline. V was clipped by 5 bases and J by 11 bases, with 14 bases between them. The CDR3 is made up of 12 amino acids. The CDR3 nucleotides are TGTGCCAGCAGCGCGCCGGGCCCCCGGCAGTATTTT. Translating it yields CASSAPGPRQYF.

This clonotype is a singleton in its sample. The CDR3 sequence: CASSSWAQPQHF. In DNA, the CDR3 is TGTGCCAGCTCCTCGTGGGCTCAGCCCCAGCATTTT. V gene TRBV6-2 or TRBV6-3 combines with J gene TRBJ1-5; D remains unclear. V was clipped by 8 bases and J by 6 bases, with 11 bases between them. This CDR3 has 12 amino acids. Germline V CDR1 and CDR2: MNHEY, SVGEGT.

This clonotype turned up a few times. V and J are TRBV12-3 or TRBV12-4 and TRBJ1-2; no clear D. This CDR3 comprises 15 residues. Trimming cost V 4 bases and J 3 bases, with 15 bases left between them. The CDR3 loop is CASSSTERPHYGYTF. In DNA, the CDR3 is TGTGCCAGCAGTTCTACGGAGAGACCCCACTATGGCTACACCTTC.

This clonotype was picked up a small number of times. The rearrangement joins TRBV20-1 to TRBJ2-3, with TRBD2 matching 8 bases. Trimming at V came to 0 bases and at J to 5 bases, leaving 7 bases not matched to a gene. Per germline, CDR1 DFQATT and CDR2 SNEGSKA (reference sequence). This CDR3 has 15 amino acids. The CDR3 spells CSARDGTGGRDTQYF. In DNA, the CDR3 is TGCAGTGCTAGAGATGGAACGGGGGGGCGAGATACGCAGTATTTT.